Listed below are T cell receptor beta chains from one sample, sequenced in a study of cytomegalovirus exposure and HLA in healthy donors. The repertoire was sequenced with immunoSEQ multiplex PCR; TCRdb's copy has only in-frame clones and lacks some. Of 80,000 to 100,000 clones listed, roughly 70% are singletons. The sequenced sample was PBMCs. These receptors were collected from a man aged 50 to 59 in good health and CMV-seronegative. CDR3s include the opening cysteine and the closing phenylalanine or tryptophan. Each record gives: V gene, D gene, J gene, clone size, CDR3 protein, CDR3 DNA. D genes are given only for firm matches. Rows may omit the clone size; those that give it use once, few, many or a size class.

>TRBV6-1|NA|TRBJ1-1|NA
CASTTDTEAFF
TGTGCCAGCACCACTGACACTGAAGCTTTCTTT
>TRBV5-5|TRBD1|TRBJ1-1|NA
CASSYNRGNVVTEAFF
TGTGCCAGCAGCTACAACAGGGGGAATGTGGTCACTGAAGCTTTCTTT
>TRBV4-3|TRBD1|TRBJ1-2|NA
CASARDRVANYGYTF
TGCGCCAGCGCACGAGACAGGGTAGCTAACTATGGCTACACCTTC
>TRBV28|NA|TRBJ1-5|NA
CASSFFPPQGNQPQHF
TGTGCCAGCAGTTTCTTCCCCCCCCAGGGCAATCAGCCCCAGCATTTT
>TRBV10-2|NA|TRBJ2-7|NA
CASSDSPAGRSSYEQYF
TGCGCCAGCAGTGATTCCCCAGCAGGGCGATCCTCCTACGAGCAGTACTTC
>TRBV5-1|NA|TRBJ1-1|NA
CASSPDSGSNTEAFF
TGCGCCAGCAGCCCCGATTCAGGGTCTAACACTGAAGCTTTCTTT
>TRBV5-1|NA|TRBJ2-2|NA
CASKPTGSASTGELFF
TGCGCCAGTAAACCCACAGGGTCCGCGAGCACCGGGGAGCTGTTTTTT
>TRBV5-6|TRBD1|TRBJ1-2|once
CASSLGQGAEGYTF
TGTGCCAGCAGCCTTGGACAGGGGGCGGAGGGCTACACCTTC
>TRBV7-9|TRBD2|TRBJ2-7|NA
CASRSSGENEQYF
TGTGCCAGCAGATCAAGCGGGGAAAACGAGCAGTACTTC
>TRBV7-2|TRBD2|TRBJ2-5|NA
CASSLSGGEETQYF
TGTGCCAGCAGCTTAAGCGGGGGGGAGGAGACCCAGTACTTC
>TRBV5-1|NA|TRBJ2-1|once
CASSWTGINNEQFF
TGCGCCAGCAGCTGGACTGGAATAAACAATGAGCAGTTCTTC
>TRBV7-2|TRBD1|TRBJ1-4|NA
CASSQGQGNEKLFF
TGCGCCAGCAGCCAAGGACAGGGGAATGAAAAACTGTTTTTT
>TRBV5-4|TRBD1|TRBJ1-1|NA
CASSLGQGVGAFF
TGTGCCAGCAGCTTGGGCCAGGGGGTTGGAGCTTTCTTT
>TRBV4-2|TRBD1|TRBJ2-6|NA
CASSLKYRGSGGANVLTF
TGTGCCAGCAGCCTCAAATACAGGGGAAGTGGTGGGGCCAACGTCCTGACTTTC
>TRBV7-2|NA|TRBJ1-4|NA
CASSLKGAGEKLFF
TGTGCCAGCAGCTTAAAAGGGGCCGGTGAAAAACTGTTTTTT
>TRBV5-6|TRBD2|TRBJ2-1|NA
CASSLRPGGVEQFF
TGTGCCAGCAGCTTAAGGCCGGGGGGGGTTGAGCAGTTCTTC
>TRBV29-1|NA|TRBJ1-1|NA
CSVDSPENTEAFF
TGCAGCGTTGACTCCCCAGAGAACACTGAAGCTTTCTTT
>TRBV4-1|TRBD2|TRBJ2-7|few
CASSQARVTSGSYEQYF
TGCGCCAGCAGCCAAGCCCGAGTGACTAGCGGCTCCTACGAGCAGTACTTC
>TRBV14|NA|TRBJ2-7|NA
CASSQDSAIARRQYF
TGTGCCAGCAGCCAAGATTCGGCGATAGCTAGGAGGCAGTACTTC
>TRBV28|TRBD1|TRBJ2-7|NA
CASSFGQGASDEQYF
TGTGCCAGCAGTTTTGGACAGGGGGCGTCCGACGAGCAGTACTTC
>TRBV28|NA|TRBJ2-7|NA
CASSGTAYEQYF
TGTGCCAGCAGCGGGACTGCCTACGAGCAGTACTTC
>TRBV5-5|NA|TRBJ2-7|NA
CASSPGVFSEQYF
TGTGCCAGCAGCCCCGGGGTATTCAGCGAGCAGTACTTC
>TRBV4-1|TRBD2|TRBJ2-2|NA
CASSQGLAGSSGELFF
TGCGCCAGCAGCCAAGGACTAGCGGGGAGCTCCGGGGAGCTGTTTTTT
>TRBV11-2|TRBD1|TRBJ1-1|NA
CASSLTDRGYAEAFF
TGTGCCAGCAGCCTTACAGACAGGGGGTATGCTGAAGCTTTCTTT
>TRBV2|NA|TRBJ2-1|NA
CASRGDNEQFF
TGTGCCAGCAGGGGCGACAATGAGCAGTTCTTC
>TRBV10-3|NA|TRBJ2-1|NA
CAIMRDRGANEQFF
TGTGCCATCATGAGGGACCGGGGGGCGAATGAGCAGTTCTTC
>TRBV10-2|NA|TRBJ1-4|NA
CATVEAANEKLFF
TGCGCCACCGTGGAGGCTGCAAATGAAAAACTGTTTTTT
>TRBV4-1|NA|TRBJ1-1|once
CASSQVGGRNTEAFF
TGCGCCAGCAGCCAAGTCGGGGGGCGGAACACTGAAGCTTTCTTT
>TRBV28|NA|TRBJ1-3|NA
CASSLLAHMSTIYF
TGTGCCAGCAGTTTATTAGCCCACATGTCTACCATATATTTT
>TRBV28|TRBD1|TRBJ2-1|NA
CASRWEGGAYNEQFF
TGTGCCAGCAGATGGGAAGGGGGCGCTTACAATGAGCAGTTCTTC
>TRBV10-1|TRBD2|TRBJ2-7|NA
CASSESTAGVFYEQYF
TGCGCCAGCAGTGAGTCGACAGCGGGAGTATTTTACGAGCAGTACTTC
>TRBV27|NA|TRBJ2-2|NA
CASSTYNGGTGELFF
TGTGCCAGCAGTACCTACAACGGGGGCACCGGGGAGCTGTTTTTT
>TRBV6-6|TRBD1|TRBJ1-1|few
CASTRTGLTEAFF
TGTGCCAGCACTAGGACAGGGCTCACTGAAGCTTTCTTT
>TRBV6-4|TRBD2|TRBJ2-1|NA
CASSDGVAGGPREQFF
TGTGCCAGCAGTGATGGTGTTGCGGGAGGGCCTCGGGAGCAGTTCTTC
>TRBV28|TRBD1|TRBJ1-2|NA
CASSSGRYKSRGSRISYTF
TGTGCCAGCAGCTCCGGGCGGTACAAAAGCAGGGGGTCCCGGATCTCGTACACCTTC
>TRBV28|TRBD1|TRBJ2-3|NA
CASIRDSGTDTQYF
TGTGCCAGCATACGGGACAGTGGCACAGATACGCAGTATTTT
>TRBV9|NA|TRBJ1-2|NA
CASSAGSGYGYTF
TGTGCCAGCAGCGCGGGAAGTGGCTATGGCTACACCTTC
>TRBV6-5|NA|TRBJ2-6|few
CASSPPRAGANVLTF
TGTGCCAGCAGCCCCCCGAGAGCTGGGGCCAACGTCCTGACTTTC
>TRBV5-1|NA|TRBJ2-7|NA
CASSFGGGPSYEQYF
TGCGCCAGCAGCTTTGGTGGGGGCCCCTCCTACGAGCAGTACTTC
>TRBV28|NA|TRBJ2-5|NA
CASRKRSGLLRGETQYF
TGTGCCAGCAGGAAGAGATCGGGCCTACTAAGGGGGGAGACCCAGTACTTC
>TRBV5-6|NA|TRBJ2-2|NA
CASSLGIGLAGELFF
TGTGCCAGCAGCTTGGGTATTGGGCTCGCCGGGGAGCTGTTTTTT
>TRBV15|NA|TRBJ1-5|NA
CATSLGGLGNSNQPQHF
TGTGCCACCAGCTTGGGGGGTCTGGGTAATAGCAATCAGCCCCAGCATTTT
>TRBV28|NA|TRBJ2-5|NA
CASSLNLPGAGETQYF
TGTGCCAGCAGTTTGAATTTACCAGGGGCAGGGGAGACCCAGTACTTC
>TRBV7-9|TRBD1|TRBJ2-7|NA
CASKPTGELEQYF
TGTGCCAGCAAACCGACAGGGGAACTCGAGCAGTACTTC
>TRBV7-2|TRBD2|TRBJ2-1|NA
CASSAPGREGQFF
TGTGCCAGCAGCGCACCCGGGCGGGAGGGGCAGTTCTTC
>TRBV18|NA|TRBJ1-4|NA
CASSPGDPGRGVF
TGTGCCAGCTCACCGGGCGATCCGGGACGCGGGGTTTTT
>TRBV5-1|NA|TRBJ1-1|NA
CASSATGTSGDTEAFF
TGCGCCAGCAGCGCGACCGGGACATCGGGTGACACTGAAGCTTTCTTT
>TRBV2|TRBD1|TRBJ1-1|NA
CASSADRDTEAFF
TGTGCCAGCAGCGCAGACAGGGACACTGAAGCTTTCTTT
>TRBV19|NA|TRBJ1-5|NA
CASSPGYHQPQHF
TGTGCCAGTAGTCCAGGGTATCATCAGCCCCAGCATTTT